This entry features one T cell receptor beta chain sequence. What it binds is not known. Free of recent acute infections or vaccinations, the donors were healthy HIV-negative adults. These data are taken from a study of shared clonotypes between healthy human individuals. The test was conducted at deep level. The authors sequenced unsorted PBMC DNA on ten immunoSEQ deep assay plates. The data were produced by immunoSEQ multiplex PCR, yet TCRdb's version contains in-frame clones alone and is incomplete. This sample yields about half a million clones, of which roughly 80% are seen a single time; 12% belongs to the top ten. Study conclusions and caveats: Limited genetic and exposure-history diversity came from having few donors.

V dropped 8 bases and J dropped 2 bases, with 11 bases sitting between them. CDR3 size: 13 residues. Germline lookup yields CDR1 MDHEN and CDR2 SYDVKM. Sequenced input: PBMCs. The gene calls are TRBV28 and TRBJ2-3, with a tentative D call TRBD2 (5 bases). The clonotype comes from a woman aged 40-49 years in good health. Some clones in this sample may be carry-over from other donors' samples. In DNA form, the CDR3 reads TGTGCCAGCTCGGGGATCCTCACAGATACGCAGTATTTT. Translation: CASSGILTDTQYF.